What follows are 24 T cell receptor beta chains derived from one specimen sequenced in a study of T cell clonality in common variable immunodeficiency. The data were produced by immunoSEQ multiplex PCR, yet TCRdb's version contains in-frame clones alone and is incomplete. The repertoire consists of over 30,000 clones, none detected only once. Sequenced input: peripheral blood mononuclear cells. The receptor source for this set is a person between 18 and 75 years old in good health.

This clone was recorded a few times. The read ends 3 residues shy of where the CDR3 ends; the end is completed using the germline J gene. The rearrangement joins TRBV6-1 to TRBJ1-5, with D perhaps TRBD1 (5 bases). The V gene's germline CDR1 is MNHNS and CDR2 SASEGT. The CDR3 consists of 16 residues. CDR3 loop: CASSALQGLAADPQHF. CDR3 bases read: TGTGCCAGCAGTGCGCTCCAGGGACTAGCGGCAGATCCC.

This clone was counted ten times or more. The read terminates 3 residues before the CDR3 end, so the remaining end is supplied by the germline J gene. This chain connects TRBV5-1 to TRBJ2-3; 10 nucleotides agree with TRBD2. Germline V gives CDR1 SGHRS, CDR2 YFSETQ. Trimming removed 5 bases from V and 3 bases from J; junction bases left unmatched: 12. The CDR3 sequence is 17 residues long. The covered CDR3 bases are TGCGCCAGCAGATATCCTCTAGCGGGGGTGCAAACAGATACG. Protein product: CASRYPLAGVQTDT. The complete CDR3 reads CASRYPLAGVQTDTQYF.

In its sample, this clone was seen many times. The CDR3 end is not reached by the read, which stops 3 residues before it; the germline J gene fills it in. The chain employs TRBV30 and TRBJ1-1; TRBD1 matches at 8 bases. Germline loops: CDR1 GTSNPN, CDR2 SVGIG (reference sequence). CDR3 length equals 16 residues. J was trimmed by 6 bases and V by 3 bases; bases with no gene match: 15. CDR3 sequence reads: CAWRFGRGRVTSEAFF. CDR3 DNA, as far as it was read: TGTGCCTGGAGATTTGGCAGGGGGCGAGTCACCTCTGAA.

This clone was observed many times. The CDR3 end lies 3 residues beyond the end of the read and is filled in from the germline J gene. The rearrangement uses TRBV30 and TRBJ2-4, with D possibly being TRBD2 (6 bases). This CDR3 is built from 15 residues. Trimming shortened V by 2 bases and J by 3 bases, and 14 bases separated the two germline ends. The germline CDR1 and CDR2 sequences are GTSNPN and SVGIG (reference sequence). The covered CDR3 bases are TGTGCCTGGAGTCCCCTCGGGGAGGACAAAAACATT. Translated: CAWSPLGEDKNI. The complete CDR3 sequence is CAWSPLGEDKNIQYF.

There are many counts of this clone. The read ends 3 residues before the CDR3 terminus; that terminus is restored from the germline J gene. This chain joins TRBV20-1 and TRBJ2-1; 10 nucleotides match TRBD2. V dropped 5 bases and J dropped 9; count of bases not matched to a gene: 10. CDR1 and CDR2 from the germline V gene are DFQATT and SNEGSKA (reference sequence). The CDR3 has 14 residues. CDR3 amino acids: CSAWASGSVGEQFF. The part of the CDR3 DNA that was read is TGCAGTGCTTGGGCTAGCGGGAGCGTCGGTGAG.

The sample holds many counts of this clone. This CDR3 reads CSARQLYEQYF. The sequenced part of the CDR3 DNA is TGCAGTGCTAGGCAACTTTACGAG. The chain is built from TRBV20-1 and TRBJ2-7; no clear D gene. The read ends 3 residues early relative to the CDR3; the germline J gene fills the gap. The germline CDR1 and CDR2 sequences are DFQATT and SNEGSKA (reference sequence). CDR3 length equals 11 residues. Between the trimmed V and J ends, which lost 3 bases and 4 bases, there was a span of 7 bases.

In this sample, this clone turned up many times. The observed sequence ends 3 residues before the CDR3 terminus, with the missing tail filled in from the germline J gene. This sequence joins TRBV2 and TRBJ2-5; 11 bases fit TRBD1. Germline loops: CDR1 SNHLY, CDR2 FYNNEI. J was trimmed by 4 bases and V by 6 bases; bases with no gene match: 1. CDR3 length: 13 residues. The CDR3 reads CASRGTGGETQYF. The DNA read from the CDR3 is TGTGCCAGCAGAGGGACAGGGGGAGAGACC.

Many counts were recorded for this clone. The read falls 3 residues short of the CDR3 end, and the missing part is taken from the germline J gene. The chain uses TRBV6-1 and TRBJ1-4; 9 nucleotides match TRBD1. Germline CDR1 is MNHNS and CDR2 is SASEGT. V dropped 3 bases and J dropped 7; count of bases not matched to a gene: 3. The CDR3 totals 14 residues. CDR3 sequence reads: CASSEGTGSEKLFF. CDR3 bases read: TGTGCCAGCAGTGAGGGGACAGGGAGTGAAAAA.

Relative to its sample, this clone is medium-sized. The read ends 3 residues shy of where the CDR3 ends; the end is completed using the germline J gene. The chain employs TRBV5-1 and TRBJ1-3; D perhaps matches TRBD1 (6 bases). The germline CDR1 and CDR2 sequences are SGHRS and YFSETQ. This CDR3 has 14 residues. V lost 9 bases and J lost 2, with 15 bases in between. The CDR3 is CATPRDTTGNTIYF. The sequenced part of the CDR3 DNA is TGCGCCACCCCCCGGGACACAACTGGAAACACC.

This clone was seen at least ten times. The read finishes 3 residues shy of the CDR3 end, and the germline J gene is used to complete it. The chain recombines TRBV7-3 with TRBJ2-1; 8 bases line up with TRBD1. J was trimmed by 4 bases and V by 5 bases; bases with no gene match: 4. Germline V gene sequence: CDR1 SGHTA, CDR2 FQGTGA. The CDR3 covers 14 residues. Incomplete CDR3 DNA: TGTGCCAGCAGCCCGCAGGGGGCGTACAATGAG. Its translation: CASSPQGAYNE. The CDR3 reads in full as CASSPQGAYNEQFF.

This clone has just a few counts. Coverage ceases 3 residues before the CDR3 finishes, and the germline J gene fills in the end. This chain uses TRBV5-1 with TRBJ1-2, with no clear D. Germline V gene data show CDR1 as SGHRS and CDR2 as YFSETQ. This CDR3 region has 14 residues. This chain's CDR3 is CASRNPRHGFDYTF. CDR3 DNA (partial): TGCGCCAGCAGGAACCCCCGACACGGATTTGAC.

The table lists this clone with many counts. The read ends 3 residues shy of where the CDR3 ends; the end is completed using the germline J gene. The chain combines TRBV12-3 or TRBV12-4 with TRBJ1-1; D may be TRBD1 (6 bases). The CDR3 totals 13 residues. Incomplete CDR3 DNA: TGTGCCAGCAGTCCCACGCAGGGGTTCGAA. Translating it yields CASSPTQGFE. The complete CDR3 reads CASSPTQGFEAFF.

This clone was observed at least ten times. Read coverage stops 3 residues before the CDR3 terminus; the germline J gene supplies the remainder. The chain couples TRBV20-1 to TRBJ1-2; D may be TRBD1 (6 bases). CDR1 is DFQATT and CDR2 is SNEGSKA in the germline V gene (reference sequence). The CDR3 runs to 14 residues. The V end lost 0 bases, the J end lost 7 bases, and 15 bases lay between the germline ends. CDR3 DNA, as far as it was read: TGCAGTGCTAGAGATTGGCGGGGGGCGGGTGGC. Its translation is CSARDWRGAGG. The full CDR3 protein is CSARDWRGAGGYTF.

This clone has ten or more counts. The read ends 3 residues early relative to the CDR3; the germline J gene fills the gap. V usage is TRBV18 and J usage is TRBJ2-3; maybe TRBD1 (6 bases). This CDR3 contains 15 residues. The V gene lost 5 bases and the J gene lost 1 base, with 13 bases spanning the gap. CDR1 is KGHSH and CDR2 is LQKENI in the germline V gene. The CDR3 is CASSVDPGGTDTQYF. The covered CDR3 bases are TGTGCCAGCTCAGTCGACCCAGGGGGCACAGATACG.

The sample holds many counts of this clone. The read halts 3 residues ahead of the CDR3 end, with the missing end drawn from the germline J gene. The rearrangement links TRBV10-3 to TRBJ2-1, with D possibly TRBD2 on 6 matching bases. V was shortened by 5 bases and J by 5 bases, with 13 bases between the two germline ends. Looked up from germline, CDR1 is ENHRY and CDR2 is SYGVKD. The CDR3 has 14 amino acids. CDR3 amino acids: CAISWSSGNNEQFF. The DNA read from the CDR3 is TGTGCCATCAGTTGGAGTAGCGGAAACAATGAG.

This clone was picked up a small number of times. With a much larger clone just one base away, this may be a read error. CDR3 sequence: CSAEKGGGGYTF. The part of the CDR3 DNA that was read is TGCAGTGCTGAGAAGGGTGGTGGTGGC. The chain uses TRBV20-1 and TRBJ1-2; D is undetermined. The read comes to an end 3 residues before the CDR3 does, leaving the germline J gene to fill in the end. Looked up from germline, CDR1 is DFQATT and CDR2 is SNEGSKA (reference sequence). V lost 5 bases, J lost 7 bases, and 14 bases lay in between. The CDR3 loop spans 12 amino acids.

This clone occurred many times. The DNA ends 3 residues before the CDR3 does, and the rest of the CDR3 is filled in from the germline J gene. The rearrangement uses TRBV30 and TRBJ2-3; 7 bases map to TRBD2. This CDR3 is 14 amino acids long. Germline V gene lookup returns CDR1 GTSNPN and CDR2 SVGIG (reference sequence). CDR3 DNA (partial): TGTGCCTGGAGTGGCAGCGGGGCTTGGGAGACG. Amino acid sequence: CAWSGSGAWET. The whole CDR3 protein reads CAWSGSGAWETQYF.

This clone has more than one count but fewer than ten. With the read ending 3 residues before the CDR3 end, the germline J gene is used to fill in that end. V usage is TRBV30 and J usage is TRBJ2-5; 10 bases align to TRBD2. Germline loops: CDR1 GTSNPN, CDR2 SVGIG (reference sequence). V shed 1 base and J 3 bases; nucleotides not matched to a gene: 2. This CDR3 contains 14 residues. The CDR3 sequence: CAWSAGLAEETQYF. The sequenced CDR3 bases are TGTGCCTGGAGTGCCGGACTAGCGGAAGAGACC.

This clone came up many times. Read data end 3 residues before the CDR3 end; the end is taken from the germline J gene. V usage is TRBV13 and J usage is TRBJ1-6; 9 bases are a match to TRBD1. The CDR3 has 16 amino acids. The V gene end was trimmed by 4 bases and the J gene end by 8 bases; junction bases not matched to a gene: 9. Per germline, CDR1 PRHDT and CDR2 FYEKMQ (reference sequence). The sequenced part of the CDR3 DNA is TGTGCCAGCAGCTCAGCCGGACAGGGGTTTGATTCACCC. Protein sequence: CASSSAGQGFDSP. In full, the CDR3 is CASSSAGQGFDSPLHF.

This clone appeared a few times. The read halts 3 residues ahead of the CDR3 end, with the missing end drawn from the germline J gene. The V and J genes are TRBV19 and TRBJ1-2; tentative D call: TRBD1 (6 bases). Per the germline V gene, CDR1 is LNHDA and CDR2 is SQIVND (reference sequence). The CDR3 contains 15 residues. The CDR3 is CASSILAGGTDTYTF. Partial CDR3 DNA: TGTGCCAGTAGTATACTAGCGGGGGGCACAGATACC.

This clone was observed at least ten times. Read sequence stops 3 residues before the CDR3 end, and the germline J gene provides the missing end. The chain links TRBV20-1 to TRBJ2-5, with 10 bases lining up with TRBD2. Trimming took 0 bases from V and 4 from J; bases not matched to a gene: 11. The CDR3 runs 17 residues. Germline assignment: CDR1 DFQATT and CDR2 SNEGSKA (reference sequence). The CDR3 region is CSARDGASGGLRETQYF. The part of the CDR3 DNA that was read is TGCAGTGCTAGAGATGGGGCTAGCGGGGGCCTTCGAGAGACC.

In this sample, this clone turned up many times. The read ends 3 residues shy of where the CDR3 ends; the end is completed using the germline J gene. J is TRBJ1-1 and V is TRBV29-1; tentatively, D is TRBD1 (6 bases). This CDR3 spans 12 amino acids. The germline V gene has CDR1 SQVTM and CDR2 ANQGSEA. V was cut by 3 bases and J by 3 bases, with 8 bases left in between. CDR3 bases read: TGCAGCGTTGAGAAGGGGGACACTGAA. It yields the protein CSVEKGDTE. The whole CDR3 protein is CSVEKGDTEAFF. Variable domain in full (rest from reference TRBV29-1 and TRBJ1-1): SAVISQKPSRDICQRGTSLTIQCQVDSQVTMMFWYRQQPGQSLTLIATANQGSEATYESGFVIDKFPISRPNLTFSTLTVSNMSPEDSSIYLCSVEKGDTEAFFGQGTRLTVV.

This clone has at least ten counts. The CDR3 is cut off 3 residues early in the read; its end comes from the germline J gene. The rearrangement uses TRBV5-1 and TRBJ2-7; 9 bases map to TRBD1. The CDR3 extends over 15 amino acids. The trim removed 4 bases at V and 6 bases at J, leaving 11 bases unmatched. The germline gives CDR1 SGHRS, CDR2 YFSETQ. The chain's CDR3 is CASSVAGQGPLEQYF. Incomplete CDR3 DNA: TGCGCCAGCAGCGTGGCGGGACAGGGACCTCTCGAG.

This clone was found many times. The read comes to an end 3 residues before the CDR3 does, leaving the germline J gene to fill in the end. The V and J genes are TRBV7-2 and TRBJ1-4; unclear D gene. V was shortened by 4 bases and J by 5 bases, with 5 bases between the two germline ends. CDR1 is SGHTA and CDR2 is FQGNSA in the germline V gene. The CDR3 spans 12 residues. The CDR3 DNA, read in part, is TGTGCCAGCAGCTCCCCGAATGAAAAA. Protein sequence: CASSSPNEK. In full, the CDR3 reads CASSSPNEKLFF.